These 27 T cell receptor beta chains originate from one sample sequenced in a study of blood T cell repertoires in COVID-19 (TCRdb year 2020). Libraries were built with the immunoSEQ multiplex PCR assay. TCRdb mirrors the immuneACCESS table, restricted to in-frame sequences. Some clones are absent from its copies; in checked studies, under half trace to an unresolved V gene, and the reason for the others is unknown. The sample data list about 150,000 clones, and 75% to 90% of these were observed just once. The ten largest clones take up 3.5% to 5% of the sample. The source material was peripheral blood. The receptor set was obtained from an older woman with active or convalescent COVID-19.

The chain is built from TRBV18 and TRBJ2-3; TRBD2 is a possible D gene (5 bases). The CDR3 is 12 residues long. The germline V gene encodes CDR1 KGHSH and CDR2 LQKENI. V dropped 4 bases and J dropped 5 bases, with 7 bases sitting between them. The CDR3 DNA reads as TGTGCCAGCTCACACGGGGAAGATACGCAGTATTTT. Its translation is CASSHGEDTQYF.

The gene calls are TRBV19 and TRBJ1-4; TRBD1 matches at 7 bases. The CDR3 consists of 15 residues. Trimming at V came to 3 bases and at J to 0 bases, leaving 1 base not matched to a gene. In germline, CDR1 is LNHDA, CDR2 SQIVND (reference sequence). The CDR3 DNA reads as TGTGCCAGTAGTATCCAGGGGGCAACTAATGAAAAACTGTTTTTT. This translates into CASSIQGATNEKLFF.

The chain combines TRBV9 with TRBJ1-2; D is unclear. The CDR3 contains 13 residues. With 2 bases removed from V and 0 bases from J, the gap between germline ends came to 5 bases. The germline CDR1 and CDR2 sequences are SGDLS and YYNGEE. The DNA of the CDR3 is TGTGCCAGCAGCGTTGAGACTAACTATGGCTACACCTTC. Translating it yields CASSVETNYGYTF.

This chain links TRBV2 with TRBJ1-1, with 9 positions matching TRBD1. Germline lookup yields CDR1 SNHLY and CDR2 FYNNEI. V was clipped by 6 bases and J by 6 bases; unmatched bases: 8. The CDR3 has 14 residues. This chain's CDR3 is CASRDDRGIAEAFF. The DNA for the CDR3 is TGTGCCAGCAGAGATGACAGGGGGATAGCTGAAGCTTTCTTT.

The DNA of the CDR3 is TGCGCCAGCAGCCAAGTAGGGGTTGGGGCCAACGTCCTGACTTTC. Its protein is CASSQVGVGANVLTF. The rearrangement links TRBV4-1 to TRBJ2-6, with TRBD1 as a possible D gene (5 bases). Germline-derived CDR1 and CDR2 are MGHRA and YSYEKL. This CDR3 is 15 amino acids long. With 1 base removed from V and 3 bases from J, the gap between germline ends came to 7 bases.

The chain carries TRBV11-3 and TRBJ2-3, with 9 bases aligning to TRBD2. CDR3 length equals 16 residues. Looked up from germline, CDR1 is SGHNT and CDR2 is YENEEA. The trim removed 2 bases at V and 4 bases at J, leaving 7 bases unmatched. CDR3 residues: CASSLRATSGPDTQYF. CDR3 sequence (DNA): TGTGCCAGCAGCTTAAGGGCGACTAGCGGACCAGATACGCAGTATTTT.

Here the CDR3 DNA reads TGCGCCAGCAGCCAGGGACAGGGGGCTGAAAAACTGTTTTTT. This translates into CASSQGQGAEKLFF. This chain connects TRBV5-1 to TRBJ1-4, with 12 nucleotides matching TRBD1. The V and J ends lost 4 bases and 7 bases, in that order; junction bases with no gene match: 2. The CDR3 extends over 14 amino acids. Germline V gives CDR1 SGHRS, CDR2 YFSETQ.

V and J are TRBV7-2 and TRBJ2-1; D not certain. This CDR3 is built from 17 residues. Between the trimmed V and J ends, which lost 1 base and 6 bases, there was a span of 19 bases. Germline lookup yields CDR1 SGHTA and CDR2 FQGNSA. This CDR3 reads CASSLGTVRLTPNEQFF. The CDR3, as DNA: TGTGCCAGCAGCTTAGGAACGGTTCGACTCACCCCCAATGAGCAGTTCTTC. The complete variable domain, with remaining parts taken from reference TRBV7-2 and TRBJ2-1, reads GAGVSQSPSNKVTEKGKDVELRCDPISGHTALYWYRQSLGQGLEFLIYFQGNSAPDKSGLPSDRFSAERTGGSVSTLTIQRTQQEDSAVYLCASSLGTVRLTPNEQFFGPGTRLTVL.

The chain combines TRBV18 with TRBJ1-1; tentative D call: TRBD1 (5 bases). V lost 3 bases, J lost 4 bases, and 9 bases lay in between. Germline assignment: CDR1 KGHSH and CDR2 LQKENI. The CDR3 is made up of 13 amino acids. Here the CDR3 DNA reads TGTGCCAGCTCACCCGGGAGGGGCACTGAAGCTTTCTTT. It specifies CASSPGRGTEAFF.

The chain combines TRBV7-3 with TRBJ2-3; the D gene is possibly TRBD2 (6 bases). The V and J ends lost 1 base and 4 bases respectively, with 18 bases between them. Germline CDR1 and CDR2: SGHTA and FQGTGA. The CDR3 spans 17 residues. This chain's CDR3 is CASSLNGQLRGADTQYF. In DNA, the CDR3 is TGTGCCAGCAGCTTAAACGGCCAGCTACGCGGGGCAGATACGCAGTATTTT.

V and J are TRBV7-9 and TRBJ2-7; 8 nucleotides align to TRBD1. Germline V lookup: CDR1 SEHNR, CDR2 FQNEAQ (reference sequence). The CDR3 is made up of 13 amino acids. V gave up 5 bases and J gave up 1 base; unmatched junction bases: 1. CDR3 in amino acids: CASSRQGSYEQYF. In DNA, the CDR3 is TGTGCCAGCAGCAGACAGGGGTCCTACGAGCAGTACTTC.

V is TRBV10-3 and J is TRBJ2-4; possibly TRBD1 for D (5 bases). The germline gives CDR1 ENHRY, CDR2 SYGVKD. Trimming removed 2 bases from V and 8 bases from J, with 22 bases in between. The CDR3 is 17 residues long. The CDR3 DNA follows: TGTGCCATCAGTGAGGGGTGGGCGGCAGGGCAGTTTGACATTCAGTACTTC. Protein: CAISEGWAAGQFDIQYF.

The rearrangement joins TRBV5-8 to TRBJ2-3, with TRBD1 matching over 11 bases. CDR1 and CDR2 (germline): SGHTS, YDEGEE. This CDR3 is 15 amino acids long. V trimming: 0 bases; J trimming: 7 bases; junction bases outside the gene matches: 4. The CDR3 loop reads CASSLGTGGENTQYF. CDR3 nucleotides: TGTGCCAGCAGCTTGGGGACAGGGGGCGAGAATACGCAGTATTTT.

The chain combines TRBV5-6 with TRBJ1-4, with D unresolved. The V end was cut by 1 base, the J end by 1 base, with 5 bases between. In germline, CDR1 is SGHDT, CDR2 YYEEEE. The CDR3 runs to 14 residues. CDR3 sequence reads: CASSLWLTNEKLFF. The CDR3 DNA sequence: TGTGCCAGCAGCTTGTGGCTAACTAATGAAAAACTGTTTTTT.

The rearrangement uses TRBV6-2 or TRBV6-3 and TRBJ1-1; D gene ambiguous. Germline CDR1 MNHEY, CDR2 SVGEGT. This CDR3 has 13 amino acids. Trimming shortened V by 2 bases and J by 10 bases, and 14 bases separated the two germline ends. The CDR3 nucleotides read TGTGCCAGCAGTTACGGCCAGTTGTTCGCAGCTTTCTTT. Protein sequence: CASSYGQLFAAFF.

J is TRBJ2-3 and V is TRBV11-1; 7 bases match TRBD1. In germline, CDR1 is SGHAT, CDR2 FQDESV (reference sequence). Trimming at V came to 5 bases and at J to 5 bases, leaving 4 bases not matched to a gene. The CDR3 extends over 13 amino acids. The CDR3 sequence: CASSVTGEDTQYF. As DNA, the CDR3 is TGTGCCAGCAGCGTTACAGGGGAAGATACGCAGTATTTT.

The V and J genes are TRBV19 and TRBJ2-1, with TRBD1 identical over 9 bases. The CDR3 is made up of 18 amino acids. Germline CDR1 reads LNHDA; CDR2 reads SQIVND (reference sequence). Germline trimming cut 5 bases from V and 6 bases from J; bases unmatched to any gene: 17. CDR3 nucleotides: TGTGCCAGTAGTCCCGGGACAGGGTGGCTTCCGAGGGCCAATGAGCAGTTCTTC. Translating it yields CASSPGTGWLPRANEQFF.

The chain joins TRBV10-1 to TRBJ1-5, with D possibly being TRBD1 (5 bases). V lost 4 bases and J 7 bases, leaving 20 bases between the germline ends. This CDR3 has 16 amino acids. The V gene's germline CDR1 is WNHNN and CDR2 SYGVQD (reference sequence). The CDR3 region is CASSGGKTAKKQPQHF. The CDR3, as DNA: TGCGCCAGCAGTGGGGGCAAAACAGCAAAGAAACAGCCCCAGCATTTT.

The J gene is TRBJ2-7, the V gene TRBV7-5; TRBD2 reflects the table's D call only, with no check against the DNA. TRBV7-5 represents a pseudogene. The CDR3 has 12 amino acids. CDR3 protein: CARGEISYEQYF. The CDR3 coding sequence is TGTGCCAGAGGGGAGATCTCCTACGAGCAGTACTTC.

The chain recombines TRBV18 with TRBJ2-7; possible D gene TRBD1, 6 bases. Trimming shortened V by 5 bases and J by 5 bases, and 22 bases separated the two germline ends. Germline V gene sequence: CDR1 KGHSH, CDR2 LQKENI. This CDR3 contains 16 residues. DNA of the CDR3: TGTGCCAGCTCAAGGTTAGTGTCCGGACAGAAGGACGAGCAGTACTTC. Amino acid sequence: CASSRLVSGQKDEQYF.

The rearrangement joins TRBV27 to TRBJ2-1; maybe TRBD1 (6 bases). The germline V gene has CDR1 MNHEY and CDR2 SMNVEV (reference sequence). The CDR3 totals 14 residues. The germline V and J ends were trimmed by 3 bases and 8 bases, with 14 bases remaining between them. For the CDR3, the DNA is TGTGCCAGCAGTTTTCCAGGGGTTAAGGATGAGCAGTTCTTC. It specifies CASSFPGVKDEQFF.

The CDR3 bases are TGTGCCAGCAGCTCTCTGCCCGGGACAGGGGGGGACGAGCAGTACTTC. As protein: CASSSLPGTGGDEQYF. The chain recombines TRBV6-2 or TRBV6-3 with TRBJ2-7, with TRBD1 identical over 11 bases. This CDR3 is built from 16 residues. Looked up from germline, CDR1 is MNHEY and CDR2 is SVGEGT. V lost 6 bases and J lost 5; bases outside the gene matches: 12.

The chain carries TRBV6-6 and TRBJ1-2; D is unresolved. Looked up from germline, CDR1 is MNHNY and CDR2 is SVGAGI (reference sequence). This CDR3 has 12 residues. The V end lost 6 bases, the J end lost 5 bases, and 10 bases lay between the germline ends. CDR3 DNA: TGTGCCAGCAGCCGCCTGGAGTATGGCTACACCTTC. Translating gives CASSRLEYGYTF.

This chain connects TRBV5-1 to TRBJ2-3, with 7 positions matching TRBD2. Losses at the gene ends were 4 bases for V and 5 bases for J; bases not matched to a gene: 10. Germline CDR1 is SGHRS and CDR2 is YFSETQ. This CDR3 contains 15 residues. The CDR3 here is CASSLVMGEGDTQYF. CDR3 nucleotide sequence: TGCGCCAGCAGCCTGGTTATGGGGGAGGGAGATACGCAGTATTTT.

This chain joins TRBV7-8 and TRBJ2-1; D is possibly TRBD1 (5 bases). V was cut by 1 base and J by 7 bases, with 8 bases left in between. Per germline, CDR1 SGHVS and CDR2 FQNEAQ. This CDR3 has 13 amino acids. CDR3 loop: CASSLDRQNEQFF. The CDR3 region has the DNA TGTGCCAGCAGCTTAGACAGGCAGAATGAGCAGTTCTTC.

As concerns this clone: Germline is not matched at one junction end, which may reflect a read error. The chain joins TRBV10-3 to TRBJ1-1; D gene uncertain. CDR3 size: 13 residues. Per germline, CDR1 ENHRY and CDR2 SYGVKD. The CDR3 nucleotides are TGTGCCATCAGTGGGGCACGTGGAACTGACGCTTTCTTT. As protein: CAISGARGTDAFF.

This chain links TRBV27 with TRBJ1-5; the match to TRBD1 covers 8 bases. The V segment lost 6 bases and the J segment 7 bases; nucleotides outside the gene matches: 5. The CDR3 runs to 13 residues. The germline V gene has CDR1 MNHEY and CDR2 SMNVEV (reference sequence). CDR3 sequence reads: CASRGQGRQPQHF. In DNA form, the CDR3 reads TGTGCCAGCAGAGGACAGGGTAGACAGCCCCAGCATTTT.